Listed here are 16 T cell receptor beta chains from one sample, sequenced in a study of post-analysis software for immune sequencing data (dated by TCRdb to 2014 to 2015). Overall results and qualifications from the work: Patients showed significantly higher frequencies than controls for several TRBV segments, among them TRBV5-6, TRBV5-1 and TRBV20-1.

These receptors have no identified antigens. The receptor library was made with PCR. Sequencing was carried out with an Illumina HiSeq 2500. Unique molecular identifiers were incorporated into TCR beta cDNA libraries to reduce PCR and sequencing biases. TCRdb handled the public reads itself, with Q25 trimming in fastp and clone calling in MiXCR, and kept productive beta chains. Rows are combined by CDR3 protein, so each entry shows the most common genes and DNA. The sample includes around 190,000 distinct CDR3 sequences, with approximately 29% observed a single time. The top ten clonotypes cover 3% to 3.5% of the sample. The sample taken for sequencing was blood. These receptors came from a girl between 2 and 17 years old with multiple sclerosis.

As to this clonotype: A read error may explain this, as a much larger clone is one base away. The chain joins TRBV7-9 to TRBJ1-6, with 9 bases lining up with TRBD1. Per germline, CDR1 SEHNR and CDR2 FQNEAQ (reference sequence). The CDR3 length is 15 residues. V shed 8 bases, J shed 6 bases, and the junction held 8 bases outside the gene matches. This CDR3 is CASGPGQGPNSPLHF. The CDR3 bases are TGTGCCAGCGGCCCGGGACAGGGACCTAATTCACCCCTCCACTTT.

The chain uses TRBV5-1 and TRBJ2-7, with 8 positions matching TRBD1. Germline V gives CDR1 SGHRS, CDR2 YFSETQ. The CDR3 loop spans 15 amino acids. With V trimmed by 6 bases and J by 4 bases, 12 bases remained unmatched. CDR3 protein: CASTPTGQGAYEQYF. For the CDR3, the DNA is TGCGCCAGCACCCCTACGGGGCAGGGGGCGTACGAGCAGTACTTC.

This clonotype occurred many times. This chain connects TRBV10-1 to TRBJ2-1, with D perhaps assigned TRBD1 or TRBD2 (6 bases each). This CDR3 has 13 residues. The V end lost 3 bases, the J end lost 8 bases, and 11 bases lay between the germline ends. Germline V gene sequence: CDR1 WNHNN, CDR2 SYGVQD (reference sequence). In nucleotides, the CDR3 is TGCGCCAGCAGTGAAAGGGGGAGGCATGAGCAGTTCTTC. Residues: CASSERGRHEQFF.

In this sample, this clonotype turned up many times. The V gene is TRBV7-9, the J gene TRBJ2-5; D may be TRBD1 (7 bases). Germline-derived CDR1 and CDR2 are SEHNR and FQNEAQ (reference sequence). V was cut by 5 bases and J by 5 bases, with 12 bases left in between. This CDR3 comprises 13 residues. Written as DNA, the CDR3 is TGTGCCAGCAGCCCGACAGGGAGGGAGACCCAGTACTTC. As protein: CASSPTGRETQYF.

The V call is TRBV20-1, the J call TRBJ1-1; TRBD1 matches 8 bases. V shed 5 bases and J 3 bases; nucleotides not matched to a gene: 11. Germline assignment: CDR1 DFQATT and CDR2 SNEGSKA (reference sequence). The CDR3 spans 15 residues. CDR3 sequence (DNA): TGCAGTGCTCCCCGGGCAGGGGGCCTCGACACTGAAGCTTTCTTT. Its protein is CSAPRAGGLDTEAFF.

In the case of this clonotype: With a much larger clone just one base away, this may be a read error. The chain recombines TRBV14 with TRBJ2-1; 13 positions agree with TRBD2. Germline V gene data show CDR1 as SGHDN and CDR2 as FVKESK. There are 18 residues in the CDR3. CDR3 loop: CASSQEGLGLAGHNEQCF. As DNA, the CDR3 is TGTGCCAGCAGCCAAGAAGGTCTGGGACTAGCGGGACACAATGAGCAGTGCTTC.

This clonotype was observed a handful of times. This chain links TRBV7-9 with TRBJ2-7; weak D call: TRBD2 (5 bases). Germline values: CDR1 SEHNR, CDR2 FQNEAQ (reference sequence). This CDR3 has 13 amino acids. With 11 bases removed from V and 0 bases from J, the gap between germline ends came to 14 bases. Written as DNA, the CDR3 is TGTGCCGCGGGCACAGTTCCCTCCTACGAGCAGTACTTC. This encodes CAAGTVPSYEQYF.

The J gene is TRBJ1-2, the V gene TRBV7-8; D gene ambiguous. Per germline, CDR1 SGHVS and CDR2 FQNEAQ. This CDR3 region has 12 residues. Trimming took 2 bases from V and 8 from J, leaving 9 bases between them. CDR3 in amino acids: CASSLNVGGYTF. The CDR3 DNA is TGTGCCAGCAGCTTAAACGTCGGGGGCTACACCTTC. Together with reference TRBV7-8 and TRBJ1-2, the CDR3 gives the full variable domain: GAGVSQSPRYKVAKRGQDVALRCDPISGHVSLFWYQQALGQGPEFLTYFQNEAQLDKSGLPSDRFFAERPEGSVSTLKIQRTQQEDSAVYLCASSLNVGGYTFGSGTRLTVV.

This clonotype was detected ten times or more. DNA of the CDR3: TGTGCCAGCAGTCCCGACTTCGGGGTAAACATTCAGTACTTC. This sequence encodes CASSPDFGVNIQYF. V and J are TRBV27 and TRBJ2-4; D is possibly TRBD2 (5 bases). Germline CDR1 and CDR2: MNHEY and SMNVEV (reference sequence). V was clipped by 5 bases and J by 6 bases, with 14 bases between them. This CDR3 region has 14 residues.

This clonotype was observed at least ten times. This sequence joins TRBV11-2 and TRBJ2-7; D perhaps matches TRBD1 (5 bases). Between the trimmed V and J ends, which lost 3 bases and 2 bases, there was a span of 17 bases. Germline loops: CDR1 SGHAT, CDR2 FQNNGV. CDR3 length: 16 residues. CDR3 in amino acids: CASSLSQGIGAYEQYF. The DNA of the CDR3 is TGTGCCAGCAGCTTGTCTCAGGGAATAGGGGCCTACGAGCAGTACTTC.

This clonotype has more than one count but fewer than ten. The chain combines TRBV6-1 with TRBJ2-1, with TRBD2 matching over 15 bases. The junction had 14 bases not matched to a gene; V was cut back by 6 bases and J by 2 bases. The CDR3 sequence is 20 residues long. CDR1 is MNHNS, CDR2 SASEGT, per germline. CDR3 in DNA: TGTGCCAGCAGGCTAGGGGGGCCGGGACTAGCGGGGGGCCCCTACAATGAGCAGTTCTTC. This translates into CASRLGGPGLAGGPYNEQFF.

Ten or more counts support this clonotype. V usage is TRBV28 and J usage is TRBJ2-3; D uncertain. V lost 8 bases to trimming and J lost 6 bases, with 15 bases between them. CDR1 and CDR2 (germline): MDHEN, SYDVKM. There are 13 residues in the CDR3. The CDR3 coding sequence is TGTGCCAGCGATGCGAGACGTAGGGATACGCAGTATTTT. It encodes CASDARRRDTQYF.

The sample holds many counts of this clonotype. The chain links TRBV29-1 to TRBJ2-1; D gene unclear. This CDR3 contains 14 residues. V was pared by 3 bases and J by 3 bases, with 12 bases between. Germline loops: CDR1 SQVTM, CDR2 ANQGSEA. The CDR3 nucleotides are TGCAGCGTTGACGCTAGGAAAGACTACAATGAGCAGTTCTTC. It codes for CSVDARKDYNEQFF.

This clonotype turned up a few times. The chain has TRBV18 and TRBJ1-2, with TRBD1 identical over 7 bases. V lost 3 bases to trimming and J lost 8 bases; unmatched junction nucleotides: 6. This CDR3 comprises 13 residues. Germline assignment: CDR1 KGHSH and CDR2 LQKENI. CDR3 protein: CASSPGQWEGYTF. CDR3 in DNA: TGTGCCAGCTCACCGGGACAGTGGGAAGGCTACACCTTC.

The CDR3 loop is CASSTNAGGETQYF. DNA for the CDR3: TGTGCCAGCAGCACAAACGCAGGCGGGGAGACCCAGTACTTC. This rearrangement joins TRBV7-9 to TRBJ2-5; tentative D call: TRBD2 (5 bases). The V end lost 5 bases, the J end lost 5 bases, and 15 bases lay between the germline ends. Germline V gene sequence: CDR1 SEHNR, CDR2 FQNEAQ (reference sequence). CDR3 size: 14 residues.

J is TRBJ1-1 and V is TRBV18; 9 nucleotides match TRBD1. Per germline, CDR1 KGHSH and CDR2 LQKENI. The CDR3 loop spans 15 amino acids. V shed 0 bases, J shed 11 bases, and the junction held 10 bases outside the gene matches. CDR3 protein: CASSPPGQGEGEAFF. CDR3 nucleotide sequence: TGTGCCAGCTCACCACCGGGACAGGGCGAGGGTGAGGCTTTCTTT.